Following are 27 T cell receptor beta chains from one sample sequenced in a study of T-cell reconstitution after alpha-beta-depleted transplantation in children. Using unique molecular identifiers, the investigators prepared the TCRbeta library. MiXCR, run by TCRdb on the PCR reads, gives a single entry per CDR3 protein. Of about 980,000 distinct CDR3 sequences listed, about 29% are singletons. The source material was PBMCs, mostly from graft donor cells, sampled 360 days after TCRalphabeta/CD19-depleted stem cell transplant. Receptors originate from a boy under three years old who had a stem cell transplant for SCID, so the T cells may come from the graft donor.

The sample holds a few counts of this clonotype. This chain connects TRBV29-1 to TRBJ2-1; 9 bases are shared with TRBD2. V shed 3 bases and J 5 bases; nucleotides not matched to a gene: 14. CDR3 length equals 17 residues. Per the germline V gene, CDR1 is SQVTM and CDR2 is ANQGSEA. The CDR3 protein is CSVEAGRGLARNNEQFF. CDR3 DNA sequence: TGCAGCGTTGAGGCCGGCAGGGGACTAGCTCGAAACAATGAGCAGTTCTTC.

This clonotype appeared a few times. This chain joins TRBV27 and TRBJ2-1; D might be TRBD1 (6 bases). Germline lookup yields CDR1 MNHEY and CDR2 SMNVEV (reference sequence). Trimming left V 5 bases short and J 2 bases short, with 10 bases between. The CDR3 contains 14 residues. This chain's CDR3 is CASSRQATYNEQFF. The CDR3 DNA reads as TGTGCCAGCAGTCGACAGGCCACCTACAATGAGCAGTTCTTC.

This clonotype was seen only a few times. The V gene is TRBV6-1, the J gene TRBJ1-2; D might be TRBD1 (5 bases). This CDR3 spans 14 amino acids. V shed 6 bases and J shed 6 bases, with 17 bases lying between them. Germline CDR1 is MNHNS and CDR2 is SASEGT. The CDR3 reads CASRPLGRVDGYTF. The DNA of the CDR3 is TGTGCCAGCAGACCCCTTGGCAGGGTCGATGGCTACACCTTC.

This clonotype was seen a few times. This chain uses TRBV12-3 or TRBV12-4 with TRBJ1-5; unclear D gene. The V and J ends lost 6 bases and 0 bases respectively, with 6 bases between them. The CDR3 runs to 13 residues. The CDR3 region has the DNA TGTGCCAGCAGCCAATCTAGCAATCAGCCCCAGCATTTT. Translation gives CASSQSSNQPQHF.

The genes are TRBV6-5 and TRBJ1-2; 8 bases match TRBD1. Germline V gene lookup returns CDR1 MNHEY and CDR2 SVGAGI. With 4 bases clipped from V and 1 base from J, the junction kept 2 bases outside the gene matches. The CDR3 is 14 amino acids. The CDR3 here is CASSWDRRNYGYTF. The CDR3 DNA follows: TGTGCCAGCAGTTGGGACAGGCGTAACTATGGCTACACCTTC.

The chain couples TRBV5-1 to TRBJ1-1, with 8 positions matching TRBD1. Germline CDR1 is SGHRS and CDR2 is YFSETQ. The CDR3 spans 15 residues. Unmatched junction bases numbered 5, after V lost 0 bases and J lost 4 bases. In nucleotides, the CDR3 is TGCGCCAGCAGCTTGGCAGGGGGCAGGAGCACTGAAGCTTTCTTT. Translated: CASSLAGGRSTEAFF.

This clonotype was seen repeatedly, ten times or more. This rearrangement joins TRBV4-1 to TRBJ2-1; 8 nucleotides match TRBD2. V shed 0 bases and J 4 bases; nucleotides not matched to a gene: 2. Germline loops: CDR1 MGHRA, CDR2 YSYEKL. This CDR3 contains 15 residues. The CDR3 reads CASSQDRGGYNEQFF. CDR3 DNA sequence: TGCGCCAGCAGCCAAGATCGGGGGGGATACAATGAGCAGTTCTTC.

This clonotype was seen a few times. The J gene is TRBJ2-5, the V gene TRBV9; no reliable D call. CDR1 and CDR2 from the germline V gene are SGDLS and YYNGEE. This CDR3 is built from 16 residues. The germline V and J ends were trimmed by 0 bases and 5 bases, with 17 bases remaining between them. As DNA, the CDR3 is TGTGCCAGCAGCGTAGGAGTACTATCCCAGCAGGAGACCCAGTACTTC. It specifies CASSVGVLSQQETQYF.

This CDR3 is CASSRRRAMGYNEQFF. The CDR3 DNA is TGTGCCAGCAGCCGCAGGCGAGCAATGGGATACAATGAGCAGTTCTTC. The chain employs TRBV4-2 and TRBJ2-1; D ambiguous. V lost 4 bases and J lost 4, with 17 bases in between. This CDR3 has 16 amino acids. The V gene's germline CDR1 is LGHNA and CDR2 YNFKEQ.

The genes are TRBV12-3 or TRBV12-4 and TRBJ2-4; the match to TRBD1 covers 10 bases. This CDR3 contains 15 residues. The J segment lost 8 bases and the V segment lost 5 bases, leaving 9 bases of the junction unmatched. CDR3 sequence: CASSVGRDRGYIQYF. Here the CDR3 DNA reads TGTGCCAGCAGTGTCGGCCGGGACAGGGGTTACATTCAGTACTTC.

The chain employs TRBV7-9 and TRBJ2-1; 7 nucleotides agree with TRBD1. J was trimmed by 8 bases and V by 0 bases; bases with no gene match: 4. This CDR3 has 14 amino acids. Germline CDR1 is SEHNR and CDR2 is FQNEAQ (reference sequence). DNA of the CDR3: TGTGCCAGCAGCTTAGCTGGACAGGCCGATGAGCAGTTCTTC. Protein product: CASSLAGQADEQFF. The full variable domain, rest sourced from reference TRBV7-9 and TRBJ2-1, is DTGVSQNPRHKITKRGQNVTFRCDPISEHNRLYWYRQTLGQGPEFLTYFQNEAQLEKSRLLSDRFSAERPKGSFSTLEIQRTEQGDSAMYLCASSLAGQADEQFFGPGTRLTVL.

The J gene is TRBJ2-1, the V gene TRBV29-1, with 9 bases fitting TRBD2. Germline V lookup: CDR1 SQVTM, CDR2 ANQGSEA. The CDR3 runs to 15 residues. Unmatched junction bases numbered 6, after V lost 1 base and J lost 5 bases. CDR3 residues: CSVEAWGGGDNEQFF. The CDR3 coding sequence is TGCAGCGTTGAAGCTTGGGGCGGGGGGGACAATGAGCAGTTCTTC.

This clonotype was recorded a few times. The chain uses TRBV5-1 and TRBJ2-1; 14 bases fit TRBD2. After removal of 1 base from V and 0 bases from J, the junction contained 3 bases not matched to a gene. CDR3 length equals 18 residues. CDR1 is SGHRS and CDR2 is YFSETQ in the germline V gene. In nucleotides, the CDR3 is TGCGCCAGCAGCTTGAGGACTAGCGGGGGGAGCTCCTACAATGAGCAGTTCTTC. It is translated as CASSLRTSGGSSYNEQFF.

This sequence joins TRBV20-1 and TRBJ2-2; D is unresolved. The CDR3 sequence is 17 residues long. The germline V gene has CDR1 DFQATT and CDR2 SNEGSKA (reference sequence). V was cut by 0 bases and J by 2 bases, with 16 bases left in between. The CDR3 reads CSARDLTRGSNTGELFF. The CDR3 DNA reads TGCAGTGCTAGAGATCTTACCCGTGGCAGTAACACCGGGGAGCTGTTTTTT.

This clonotype was counted a few times. V usage is TRBV5-1 and J usage is TRBJ2-5, with TRBD1 as a possible D gene (6 bases). V shed 0 bases and J shed 5 bases, with 17 bases lying between them. The CDR3 loop spans 16 amino acids. Germline V CDR1 and CDR2: SGHRS, YFSETQ. For the CDR3, the DNA is TGCGCCAGCAGCTTGGTCGGCAGGGGCTTTGAGGAGACCCAGTACTTC. This translates into CASSLVGRGFEETQYF.

This clonotype was counted only a few times. This sequence joins TRBV20-1 and TRBJ1-2; D is undetermined. The CDR3 length is 11 residues. Deletions cut 3 bases from V and 1 base from J, with 3 bases between. Germline CDR1 is DFQATT and CDR2 is SNEGSKA (reference sequence). This CDR3 is CSARDNYGYTF. The CDR3 region has the DNA TGCAGTGCTAGGGATAACTATGGCTACACCTTC.

The chain employs TRBV4-2 and TRBJ2-1; a weak D match, TRBD2 (6 bases). The ends were cut back, 3 bases at V and 5 bases at J, with 17 bases in the middle. This CDR3 comprises 16 residues. Germline-derived CDR1 and CDR2 are LGHNA and YNFKEQ. For the CDR3, the DNA is TGTGCCAGCAGCCACCCTAGCGAGCGGGTCAACAATGAGCAGTTCTTC. It specifies CASSHPSERVNNEQFF.

The chain employs TRBV4-1 and TRBJ2-1; D remains ambiguous. Germline V gene lookup returns CDR1 MGHRA and CDR2 YSYEKL. The CDR3 is made up of 13 amino acids. V was shortened by 0 bases and J by 6 bases, with 6 bases between the two germline ends. The CDR3: CASSQDLFNEQFF. In nucleotides, the CDR3 is TGCGCCAGCAGCCAAGATTTGTTCAATGAGCAGTTCTTC.

This chain links TRBV12-3 or TRBV12-4 with TRBJ1-3, with D unclear. The CDR3 spans 14 residues. V lost 3 bases and J lost 4, with 10 bases in between. The CDR3 DNA follows: TGTGCCAGCAGTTTTAAAGGTTCCGGAAACACCATATATTTT. Translation gives CASSFKGSGNTIYF.

The chain has TRBV20-1 and TRBJ2-5, with D perhaps being TRBD1 or TRBD2 (7 bases each). The ends were cut back, 1 base at V and 1 base at J, with 13 bases in the middle. Germline values: CDR1 DFQATT, CDR2 SNEGSKA (reference sequence). This CDR3 region has 15 residues. The CDR3 region is CSARGEGAPQETQYF. CDR3 in DNA: TGCAGTGCTAGAGGGGAGGGGGCCCCCCAAGAGACCCAGTACTTC.

The chain is built from TRBV20-1 and TRBJ1-1; 8 nucleotides agree with TRBD1. The CDR3 consists of 14 residues. V shed 3 bases, J shed 0 bases, and the junction held 3 bases outside the gene matches. Per germline, CDR1 DFQATT and CDR2 SNEGSKA (reference sequence). CDR3 DNA: TGCAGTGCTAGCCCAGGGGGCATGAACACTGAAGCTTTCTTT. Translated, it gives CSASPGGMNTEAFF.

This clonotype occurred a few times. The chain links TRBV4-3 to TRBJ2-3; 7 bases line up with TRBD1. Germline-derived CDR1 and CDR2 are LGHNA and YSLEER. Trimming cost V 1 base and J 1 base; bases outside gene matches: 5. The CDR3 contains 16 residues. The CDR3 region is CASSQGADRGTDTQYF. In DNA form, the CDR3 reads TGCGCCAGCAGCCAAGGGGCTGACAGGGGCACAGATACGCAGTATTTT.

This clonotype was observed a handful of times. This chain uses TRBV12-3 or TRBV12-4 with TRBJ2-7; TRBD1 aligns across 8 bases. CDR3 size: 12 residues. V lost 7 bases and J lost 11; bases outside the gene matches: 10. CDR3 DNA sequence: TGTGCCAGCACCCTGGGGCAGGGGGCGAAGTACTTC. Encoded protein: CASTLGQGAKYF.

V and J are TRBV7-2 and TRBJ1-2; 9 nucleotides match TRBD1. The CDR3 totals 16 residues. Germline V gene data show CDR1 as SGHTA and CDR2 as FQGNSA. With V trimmed by 4 bases and J by 7 bases, 13 bases remained unmatched. The CDR3 here is CASSWEGSGTGFGYTF. CDR3 coding DNA: TGTGCCAGCAGCTGGGAAGGGTCCGGGACAGGGTTTGGCTACACCTTC. Full variable domain (remainder filled in from reference TRBV7-2 and TRBJ1-2): GAGVSQSPSNKVTEKGKDVELRCDPISGHTALYWYRQSLGQGLEFLIYFQGNSAPDKSGLPSDRFSAERTGGSVSTLTIQRTQQEDSAVYLCASSWEGSGTGFGYTFGSGTRLTVV.

The chain employs TRBV6-1 and TRBJ1-5, with 8 positions matching TRBD1. V gave up 4 bases and J gave up 0 bases; unmatched junction bases: 2. CDR3 size: 15 residues. Germline CDR1 and CDR2: MNHNS and SASEGT. In DNA, the CDR3 is TGTGCCAGCAGTGGGACAGGGCGTAGCAATCAGCCCCAGCATTTT. Translated, it gives CASSGTGRSNQPQHF.

The chain couples TRBV13 to TRBJ2-3, with a tentative D call TRBD2 (6 bases). Trimming removed 2 bases from V and 1 base from J, with 13 bases in between. This CDR3 contains 16 residues. CDR1 and CDR2 from the germline V gene are PRHDT and FYEKMQ (reference sequence). For the CDR3, the DNA is TGTGCCAGCAGCTTACGGCGGGGCGCGGGCACAGATACGCAGTATTTT. Residues: CASSLRRGAGTDTQYF.

The rearrangement joins TRBV7-9 to TRBJ2-4; D is possibly TRBD1 (6 bases). The CDR3 loop spans 14 amino acids. CDR1 is SEHNR and CDR2 is FQNEAQ in the germline V gene (reference sequence). The V end was cut by 5 bases, the J end by 0 bases, with 8 bases between. The CDR3 spells CASSDRLAKNIQYF. CDR3 bases: TGTGCCAGCAGCGACAGGCTAGCCAAAAACATTCAGTACTTC. Together with reference TRBV7-9 and TRBJ2-4, the CDR3 gives the full variable domain: DTGVSQNPRHKITKRGQNVTFRCDPISEHNRLYWYRQTLGQGPEFLTYFQNEAQLEKSRLLSDRFSAERPKGSFSTLEIQRTEQGDSAMYLCASSDRLAKNIQYFGAGTRLSVL.